The source of this T cell receptor beta chain is a study of CD8+ T cells in alopecia areata. The wider study: Those treated were given oral tofacitinib at 5 to 10 mg twice daily.

Notes on the study in general: With patients, TCR sharing proved less clear than in mice, a difference possibly related to HLA. Expanded CD8+ clones among the top 100, as well as scalp clonality, were significantly decreased by tofacitinib.

Germline V gene data show CDR1 as SGHNT and CDR2 as YENEEA. Trimming stripped 5 bases from V and 0 bases from J, with 14 bases between. This CDR3 spans 16 amino acids. TCR sequencing used cDNA made by reverse transcription of extracted RNA. Here immunoSEQ multiplex PCR was the method, and the copy in TCRdb shows in-frame clones only, minus some. In the table there are approximately 210,000 clones, 50% to 70% of which are singletons. Treatment described: oral pan-JAK inhibitor, 5-10 mg twice daily. Points on this clone: Its cognate antigen is unknown.

The chain couples TRBV11-3 to TRBJ2-1; possibly TRBD2 for D (5 bases). This clonotype was sampled from a human donor with alopecia areata. Here the sequenced sample was CD4+ T cells sorted from blood, taken at approximately week 49, from a patient treated with tofacitinib. CDR3 in DNA: TGTGCCAGCAGCCCCCCCTCGGGGTTCTCCTACAATGAGCAGTTCTTC. Amino acid sequence: CASSPPSGFSYNEQFF.